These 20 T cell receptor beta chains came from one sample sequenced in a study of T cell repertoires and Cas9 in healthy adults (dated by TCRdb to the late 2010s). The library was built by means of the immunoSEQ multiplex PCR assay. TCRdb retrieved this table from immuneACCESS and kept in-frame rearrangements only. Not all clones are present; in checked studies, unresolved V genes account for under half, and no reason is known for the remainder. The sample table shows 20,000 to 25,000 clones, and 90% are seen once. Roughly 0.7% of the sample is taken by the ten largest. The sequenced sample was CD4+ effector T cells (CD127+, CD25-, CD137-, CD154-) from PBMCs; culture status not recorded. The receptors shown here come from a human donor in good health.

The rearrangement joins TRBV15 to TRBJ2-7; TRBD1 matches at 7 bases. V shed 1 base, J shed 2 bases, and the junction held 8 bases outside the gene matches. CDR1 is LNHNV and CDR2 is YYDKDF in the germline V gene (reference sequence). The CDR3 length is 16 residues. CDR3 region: CATSRATGTAAYEQYF. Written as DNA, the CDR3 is TGTGCCACCAGCAGAGCCACCGGGACAGCCGCCTACGAGCAGTACTTC.

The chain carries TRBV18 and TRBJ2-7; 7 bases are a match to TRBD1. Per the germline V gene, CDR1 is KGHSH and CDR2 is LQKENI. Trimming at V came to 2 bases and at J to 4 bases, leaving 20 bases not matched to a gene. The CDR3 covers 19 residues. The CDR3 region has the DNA TGTGCCAGCTCACCAAGCGTCTCGAACTCAGTACAGGGGATATACGAGCAGTACTTC. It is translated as CASSPSVSNSVQGIYEQYF.

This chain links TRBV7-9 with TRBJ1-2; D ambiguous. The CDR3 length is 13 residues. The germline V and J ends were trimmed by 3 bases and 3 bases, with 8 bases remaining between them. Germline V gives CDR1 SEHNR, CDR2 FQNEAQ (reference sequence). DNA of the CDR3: TGTGCCAGCAGCTTCAACGGGGACTATGGCTACACCTTC. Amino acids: CASSFNGDYGYTF.

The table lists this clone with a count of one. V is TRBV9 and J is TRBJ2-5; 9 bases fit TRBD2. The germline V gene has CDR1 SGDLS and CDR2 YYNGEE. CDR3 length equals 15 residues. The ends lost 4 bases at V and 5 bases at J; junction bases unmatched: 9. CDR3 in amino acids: CASSLSGTSWETQYF. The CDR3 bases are TGTGCCAGCAGCTTATCCGGGACTAGCTGGGAGACCCAGTACTTC.

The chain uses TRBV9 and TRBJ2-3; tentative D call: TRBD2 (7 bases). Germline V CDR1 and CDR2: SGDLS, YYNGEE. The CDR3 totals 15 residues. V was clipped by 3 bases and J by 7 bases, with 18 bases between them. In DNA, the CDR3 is TGTGCCAGCAGCGGGGAGAGGGGGGGCTGGTATACGCAGTATTTT. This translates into CASSGERGGWYTQYF.

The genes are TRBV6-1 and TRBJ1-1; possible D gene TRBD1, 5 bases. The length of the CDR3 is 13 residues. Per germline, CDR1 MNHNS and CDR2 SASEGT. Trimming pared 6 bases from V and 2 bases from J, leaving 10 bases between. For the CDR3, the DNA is TGTGCCAGCAGAAGGGGTGTTAACACTGAAGCTTTCTTT. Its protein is CASRRGVNTEAFF.

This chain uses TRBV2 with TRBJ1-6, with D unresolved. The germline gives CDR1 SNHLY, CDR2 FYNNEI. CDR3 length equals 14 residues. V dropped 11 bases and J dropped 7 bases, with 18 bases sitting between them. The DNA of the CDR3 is TGTGCCGGAGGGCTGGCAACGAGAAATTCACCCCTCCACTTT. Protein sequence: CAGGLATRNSPLHF.

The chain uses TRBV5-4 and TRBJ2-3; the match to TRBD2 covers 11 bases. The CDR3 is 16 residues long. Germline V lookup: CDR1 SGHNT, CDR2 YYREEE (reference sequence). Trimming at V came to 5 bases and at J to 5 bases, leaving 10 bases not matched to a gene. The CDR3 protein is CASRQLSGGAKDTQYF. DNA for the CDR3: TGTGCCAGCAGGCAGCTTAGCGGGGGGGCCAAAGATACGCAGTATTTT.

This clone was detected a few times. Here the CDR3 DNA reads TGTGCCAGCAGCTTAGGTAGCGGGGGGTTCTCCGGGGAGCTGTTTTTT. Translated, it gives CASSLGSGGFSGELFF. The V and J genes are TRBV7-2 and TRBJ2-2, with TRBD2 matching 10 bases. Per germline, CDR1 SGHTA and CDR2 FQGNSA. The junction had 5 bases not matched to a gene; V was cut back by 1 base and J by 6 bases. CDR3 length: 16 amino acids.

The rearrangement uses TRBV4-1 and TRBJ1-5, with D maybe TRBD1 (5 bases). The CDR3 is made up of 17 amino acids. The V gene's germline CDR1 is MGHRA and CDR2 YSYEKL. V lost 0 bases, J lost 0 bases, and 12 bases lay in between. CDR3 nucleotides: TGCGCCAGCAGCCAAGAGGACAAGGACTATAGCAATCAGCCCCAGCATTTT. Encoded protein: CASSQEDKDYSNQPQHF.

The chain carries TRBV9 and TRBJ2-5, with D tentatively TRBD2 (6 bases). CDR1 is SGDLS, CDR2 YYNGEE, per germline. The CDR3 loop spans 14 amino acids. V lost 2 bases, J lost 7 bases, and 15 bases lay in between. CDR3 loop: CASSVQGGTGTQYF. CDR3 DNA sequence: TGTGCCAGCAGCGTCCAAGGAGGGACGGGGACCCAGTACTTC.

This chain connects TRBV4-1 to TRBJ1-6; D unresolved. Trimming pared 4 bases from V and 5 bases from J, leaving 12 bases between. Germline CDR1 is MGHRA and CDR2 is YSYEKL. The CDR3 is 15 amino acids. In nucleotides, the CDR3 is TGCGCCAGCAGCCGGAGGGTCGTCGATAATTCACCCCTCCACTTT. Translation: CASSRRVVDNSPLHF.

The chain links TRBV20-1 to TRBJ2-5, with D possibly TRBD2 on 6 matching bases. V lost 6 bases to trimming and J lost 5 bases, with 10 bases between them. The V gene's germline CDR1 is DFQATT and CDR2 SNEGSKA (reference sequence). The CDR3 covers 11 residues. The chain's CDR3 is CSAPRGETQYF. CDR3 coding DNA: TGCAGTGCCCCCCGGGGGGAGACCCAGTACTTC.

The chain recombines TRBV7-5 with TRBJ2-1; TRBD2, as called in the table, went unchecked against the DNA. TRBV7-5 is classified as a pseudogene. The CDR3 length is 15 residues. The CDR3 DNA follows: TGTGCCAGAAGCTTAGGAGAAAGCTCCTACAATGAGCAGTTCTTC. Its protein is CARSLGESSYNEQFF.

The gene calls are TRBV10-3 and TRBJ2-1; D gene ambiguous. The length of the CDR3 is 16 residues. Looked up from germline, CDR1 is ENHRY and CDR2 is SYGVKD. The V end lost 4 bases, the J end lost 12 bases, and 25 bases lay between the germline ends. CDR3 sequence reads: CAISGRPGDEGEGQFF. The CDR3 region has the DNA TGTGCCATCAGTGGGCGCCCTGGGGATGAAGGTGAAGGGCAGTTCTTC.

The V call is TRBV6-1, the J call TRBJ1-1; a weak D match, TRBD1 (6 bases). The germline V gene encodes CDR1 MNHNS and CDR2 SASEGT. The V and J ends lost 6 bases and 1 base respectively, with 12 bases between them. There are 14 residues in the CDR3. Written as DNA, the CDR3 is TGTGCCAGCAGGTACAGGGAAGCGAACACTGAAGCTTTCTTT. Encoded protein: CASRYREANTEAFF.

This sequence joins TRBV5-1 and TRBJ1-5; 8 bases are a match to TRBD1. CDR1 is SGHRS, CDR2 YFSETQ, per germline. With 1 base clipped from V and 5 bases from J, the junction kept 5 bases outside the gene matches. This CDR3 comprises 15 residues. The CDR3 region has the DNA TGCGCCAGCAGCTTGAGACCAGGGGGCGATCAGCCCCAGCATTTT. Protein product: CASSLRPGGDQPQHF.

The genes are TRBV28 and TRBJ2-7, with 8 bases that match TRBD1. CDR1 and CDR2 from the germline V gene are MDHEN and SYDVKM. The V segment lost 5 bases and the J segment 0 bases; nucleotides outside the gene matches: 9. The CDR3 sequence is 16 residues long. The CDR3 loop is CASSQIGQGISYEQYF. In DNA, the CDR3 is TGTGCCAGCAGTCAGATCGGACAGGGAATCTCCTACGAGCAGTACTTC.

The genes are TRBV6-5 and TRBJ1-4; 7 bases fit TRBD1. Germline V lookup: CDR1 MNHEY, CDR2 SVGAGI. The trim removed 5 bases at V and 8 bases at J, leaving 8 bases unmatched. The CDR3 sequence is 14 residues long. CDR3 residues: CASSRGRGTEKLFF. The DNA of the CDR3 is TGTGCCAGCAGTAGGGGCAGGGGGACGGAAAAACTGTTTTTT.

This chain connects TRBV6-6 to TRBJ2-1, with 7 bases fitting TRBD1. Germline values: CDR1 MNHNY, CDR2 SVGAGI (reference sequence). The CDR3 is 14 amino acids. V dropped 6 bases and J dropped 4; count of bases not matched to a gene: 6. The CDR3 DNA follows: TGTGCCAGCAGCCCAGGGGGACGATACAATGAGCAGTTCTTC. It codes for CASSPGGRYNEQFF.